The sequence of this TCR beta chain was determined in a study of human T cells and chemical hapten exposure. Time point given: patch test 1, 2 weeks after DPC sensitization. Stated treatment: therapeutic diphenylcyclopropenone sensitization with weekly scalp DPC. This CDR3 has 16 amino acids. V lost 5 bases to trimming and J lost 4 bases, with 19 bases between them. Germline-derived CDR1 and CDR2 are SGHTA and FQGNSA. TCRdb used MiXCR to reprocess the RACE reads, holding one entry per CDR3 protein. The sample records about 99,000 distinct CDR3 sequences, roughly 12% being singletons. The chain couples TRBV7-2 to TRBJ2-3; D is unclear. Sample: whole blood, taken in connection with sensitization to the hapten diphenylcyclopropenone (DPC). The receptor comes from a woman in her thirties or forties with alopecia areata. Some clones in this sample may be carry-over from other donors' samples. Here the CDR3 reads CASSPSPTRAADTQYF. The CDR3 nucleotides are TGTGCCAGCAGCCCGAGCCCCACCCGGGCTGCAGATACGCAGTATTTT.